This entry lists 26 T cell receptor beta chains sequenced from one sample in a study of shared clonotypes between healthy human individuals (dated by TCRdb to about 2020). The method behind the library was the immunoSEQ multiplex PCR assay. Drawn from immuneACCESS, this table holds only the in-frame rearrangements with V and J called that TCRdb kept. Clones are partly lost; checked studies trace under half to an unresolved V gene and leave the rest unexplained. Present in this sample are some 2.3 million clones, 93% of which were seen just once. The biggest ten clones account for about 0.39% of the sample. Specimen: naive CD4+ T cells from PBMCs. The cell subset or site label on this specimen signifies: CD45RA+ positively selected. Receptor source: a man aged 18 to 35 in good health. Some clones in this sample may be carry-over from other donors' samples.

The J gene is TRBJ2-2, the V gene TRBV28; the D call may be TRBD1 or TRBD2 (6 bases each). Germline V gene sequence: CDR1 MDHEN, CDR2 SYDVKM. CDR3 length equals 15 residues. V lost 4 bases, J lost 5 bases, and 14 bases lay in between. The CDR3 is CASSSPGAGTGELFF. CDR3 nucleotides: TGTGCCAGCAGTTCCCCAGGGGCGGGGACCGGGGAGCTGTTTTTT.

This chain connects TRBV2 to TRBJ2-7, with 9 bases matching TRBD1. V lost 6 bases and J lost 3; bases outside the gene matches: 9. The CDR3 runs 15 residues. In germline, CDR1 is SNHLY, CDR2 FYNNEI. CDR3 amino acids: CASSLNRGRGYEQYF. CDR3 sequence (DNA): TGTGCCAGCAGCCTTAACAGGGGGCGCGGCTACGAGCAGTACTTC.

V and J are TRBV19 and TRBJ1-1; D uncertain. Trimming cost V 9 bases and J 8 bases, with 7 bases left between them. Germline V CDR1 and CDR2: LNHDA, SQIVND (reference sequence). CDR3 length: 9 amino acids. The CDR3 region has the DNA TGTGCCAGCTATCCCGAAGCTTTCTTT. Translated: CASYPEAFF.

A remark on this clone: This specimen includes other DNA sequences encoding the same CDR3. The gene calls are TRBV28 and TRBJ1-1, with D unclear. The CDR3 is made up of 11 amino acids. Germline CDR1 reads MDHEN; CDR2 reads SYDVKM. The V end lost 5 bases, the J end lost 1 base, and 2 bases lay between the germline ends. The CDR3 reads CASSQNTEAFF. The CDR3, as DNA: TGTGCCAGCAGTCAGAACACTGAAGCTTTCTTT.

This rearrangement joins TRBV28 to TRBJ1-1; D ambiguous. The germline V gene encodes CDR1 MDHEN and CDR2 SYDVKM. The CDR3 runs to 11 residues. Between the trimmed V and J ends, which lost 4 bases and 9 bases, there was a span of 9 bases. The CDR3 spells CASSSPTQAFF. The CDR3 nucleotides read TGTGCCAGCAGTTCCCCCACCCAAGCTTTCTTT.

The CDR3 nucleotides read TGTGCCAGCAGTGGGCGACAGGGGGCGAGCAATGAGCAGTTCTTC. Residues: CASSGRQGASNEQFF. The rearrangement joins TRBV6-1 to TRBJ2-1, with 10 bases lining up with TRBD1. Germline trimming cut 4 bases from V and 6 bases from J; bases unmatched to any gene: 6. CDR3 length: 15 amino acids. Germline V gene data show CDR1 as MNHNS and CDR2 as SASEGT.

This clone has just one count. The chain employs TRBV9 and TRBJ2-1; 7 bases are a match to TRBD2. The germline V gene encodes CDR1 SGDLS and CDR2 YYNGEE. V shed 4 bases, J shed 1 base, and the junction held 20 bases outside the gene matches. This CDR3 is 20 amino acids long. The CDR3 spells CASSRRGGDLVDGSYNEQFF. DNA of the CDR3: TGTGCCAGCAGCAGAAGGGGAGGGGACCTAGTGGACGGGTCCTACAATGAGCAGTTCTTC.

The genes are TRBV28 and TRBJ2-5; 7 bases are a match to TRBD2. Looked up from germline, CDR1 is MDHEN and CDR2 is SYDVKM. This CDR3 has 15 amino acids. Losses at the gene ends were 0 bases for V and 2 bases for J; bases not matched to a gene: 3. The CDR3 loop is CASSLWAGEQETQYF. CDR3 DNA: TGTGCCAGCAGTTTATGGGCGGGAGAGCAAGAGACCCAGTACTTC.

This chain uses TRBV21-1 with TRBJ2-7; the listed D gene, TRBD2, was not tested against the DNA. TRBV21-1 is assigned pseudogene status. The CDR3 length is 14 residues. CDR3 coding DNA: TGTGCCCCCTTTTGTGAGGAGGGCAACTACGAGCAGTACTTC. Its protein is CAPFCEEGNYEQYF.

The V gene is TRBV28, the J gene TRBJ1-1; D uncertain. Germline V CDR1 and CDR2: MDHEN, SYDVKM. The CDR3 has 11 amino acids. Trimming shortened V by 7 bases and J by 4 bases, and 7 bases separated the two germline ends. CDR3 nucleotide sequence: TGTGCCAGCACCTCCCTCACTGAAGCTTTCTTT. Translation gives CASTSLTEAFF.

The chain combines TRBV7-9 with TRBJ1-4; D is uncertain. The length of the CDR3 is 12 residues. Trimming took off 4 bases at V and 7 bases at J, with 7 bases between the two ends. The V gene's germline CDR1 is SEHNR and CDR2 FQNEAQ (reference sequence). CDR3 DNA sequence: TGTGCCAGCAGCTCCCCGAGTGAAAAACTGTTTTTT. Translation gives CASSSPSEKLFF.

The chain employs TRBV11-3 and TRBJ2-7; D is perhaps TRBD2 (6 bases). Germline V gene data show CDR1 as SGHNT and CDR2 as YENEEA. The V gene lost 5 bases and the J gene lost 0 bases, with 14 bases spanning the gap. CDR3 length equals 15 residues. CDR3 DNA: TGTGCCAGCAGCCCGGGAGCCAGCGGCTCCTACGAGCAGTACTTC. Residues: CASSPGASGSYEQYF.

This clone was counted only a few times. V and J are TRBV6-4 and TRBJ2-2, with 9 bases fitting TRBD2. Unmatched junction bases numbered 4, after V lost 4 bases and J lost 4 bases. Germline CDR1 reads MRHNA; CDR2 reads SNTAGT. The CDR3 runs to 15 residues. The CDR3 loop is CASSVAGGGTGELFF. In nucleotides, the CDR3 is TGTGCCAGCAGTGTGGCGGGAGGGGGCACCGGGGAGCTGTTTTTT.

The chain recombines TRBV20-1 with TRBJ1-1, with unresolved D. The CDR3 totals 10 residues. V was cut by 6 bases and J by 9 bases, with 11 bases left in between. Germline V gene sequence: CDR1 DFQATT, CDR2 SNEGSKA (reference sequence). CDR3 sequence: CSATSGKAFF. In nucleotides, the CDR3 is TGCAGTGCCACCAGTGGTAAAGCTTTCTTT.

This rearrangement joins TRBV5-1 to TRBJ2-7; TRBD1 is a possible D gene (5 bases). The CDR3 is 13 amino acids. CDR1 and CDR2 from the germline V gene are SGHRS and YFSETQ. The V and J ends lost 2 bases and 2 bases respectively, with 8 bases between them. The CDR3 DNA sequence: TGCGCCAGCAGCTTTACAGGACCCTACGAGCAGTACTTC. Protein sequence: CASSFTGPYEQYF.

To note about this clone: The same CDR3 arises from other DNA sequences in this sample as well. The rearrangement uses TRBV5-1 and TRBJ2-6, with D perhaps matching TRBD1 or TRBD2 (5 bases each). Trimming stripped 5 bases from V and 0 bases from J, with 9 bases between. Per germline, CDR1 SGHRS and CDR2 YFSETQ. This CDR3 is built from 15 residues. Here the CDR3 DNA reads TGCGCCAGCAGTTCTGGGACCTCTGGGGCCAACGTCCTGACTTTC. Its translation is CASSSGTSGANVLTF.

V is TRBV5-1 and J is TRBJ1-4, with TRBD1 matching over 7 bases. The V and J ends lost 5 bases and 8 bases, in that order; junction bases with no gene match: 6. This CDR3 region has 13 residues. The germline V gene has CDR1 SGHRS and CDR2 YFSETQ. CDR3 in DNA: TGCGCCAGCAGAGTGGGAGGGGGCGAAAAACTGTTTTTT. It encodes CASRVGGGEKLFF.

The gene calls are TRBV4-2 and TRBJ2-3, with D possibly TRBD1 on 6 matching bases. CDR3 length: 15 residues. V gave up 1 base and J gave up 1 base, with 9 bases separating them. Germline CDR1 is LGHNA and CDR2 is YNFKEQ. DNA for the CDR3: TGTGCCAGCAGCCAAGTTTACAGGGGCACAGATACGCAGTATTTT. Encoded protein: CASSQVYRGTDTQYF.

The chain employs TRBV2 and TRBJ1-5, with a possible D match to TRBD1 (5 bases). The ends were cut back, 2 bases at V and 3 bases at J, with 14 bases in the middle. Germline-derived CDR1 and CDR2 are SNHLY and FYNNEI. The CDR3 runs 16 residues. The CDR3 loop is CASSERGSGPNQPQHF. The CDR3 bases are TGTGCCAGCAGTGAAAGGGGCTCAGGGCCCAATCAGCCCCAGCATTTT.

This sequence joins TRBV7-9 and TRBJ2-7; 12 bases match TRBD2. Germline CDR1 SEHNR, CDR2 FQNEAQ (reference sequence). The CDR3 has 15 residues. J was trimmed by 4 bases and V by 3 bases; bases with no gene match: 4. The CDR3: CASSFKTSGSYEQYF. The CDR3 nucleotides are TGTGCCAGCAGCTTCAAGACTAGCGGGAGTTACGAGCAGTACTTC.

The chain recombines TRBV10-2 with TRBJ1-3; TRBD1 is a possible D gene (6 bases). CDR3 length equals 17 residues. Trimming took 3 bases from V and 2 from J, leaving 17 bases between them. In germline, CDR1 is WSHSY, CDR2 SAAADI. CDR3 nucleotide sequence: TGCGCCAGCAGTGACCTCACGAGAGGGGGTACTGGAAACACCATATATTTT. Its translation is CASSDLTRGGTGNTIYF.

The V call is TRBV9, the J call TRBJ2-3, with TRBD2 matching 7 bases. V lost 0 bases, J lost 2 bases, and 6 bases stayed unmatched. The CDR3 covers 16 residues. CDR1 and CDR2 from the germline V gene are SGDLS and YYNGEE. CDR3 loop: CASSVAVGGYTDTQYF. As DNA, the CDR3 is TGTGCCAGCAGCGTAGCAGTGGGAGGGTACACAGATACGCAGTATTTT.

The chain has TRBV28 and TRBJ2-2, with 9 bases that match TRBD1. This CDR3 has 17 residues. Germline CDR1 and CDR2: MDHEN and SYDVKM. With 6 bases clipped from V and 6 bases from J, the junction kept 14 bases outside the gene matches. The CDR3, as DNA: TGTGCCAGCAGCCAAGGACAGGGGATAACAGTTGCCGGGGAGCTGTTTTTT. Translation gives CASSQGQGITVAGELFF.

The chain recombines TRBV2 with TRBJ2-5, with a tentative D call TRBD1 (6 bases). Germline V gene lookup returns CDR1 SNHLY and CDR2 FYNNEI. The V end was cut by 10 bases, the J end by 1 base, with 13 bases between. The CDR3 has 13 residues. The CDR3 region has the DNA TGTGCCAAGAGAACAGGGACCCAAGAGACCCAGTACTTC. It yields the protein CAKRTGTQETQYF.

The genes are TRBV15 and TRBJ1-5; a possible D gene is TRBD1 (5 bases). This CDR3 has 15 amino acids. Trimming took off 3 bases at V and 11 bases at J, with 20 bases between the two ends. CDR1 and CDR2 from the germline V gene are LNHNV and YYDKDF (reference sequence). CDR3 amino acids: CATSRVWDGRYSQHF. The CDR3 DNA reads TGTGCCACCAGCAGGGTATGGGACGGCCGGTACTCCCAGCATTTT. Based on the CDR3 plus reference TRBV15 and TRBJ1-5, the full variable domain is DAMVIQNPRYQVTQFGKPVTLSCSQTLNHNVMYWYQQKSSQAPKLLFHYYDKDFNNEADTPDNFQSRRPNTSFCFLDIRSPGLGDTAMYLCATSRVWDGRYSQHFGDGTRLSIL.

This chain connects TRBV7-2 to TRBJ1-1; D possibly corresponds to TRBD1 (6 bases). The CDR3 contains 14 residues. From germline, CDR1 is SGHTA and CDR2 FQGNSA. V shed 9 bases and J shed 4 bases, with 18 bases lying between them. The CDR3 reads CARWIGGAGTEAFF. For the CDR3, the DNA is TGTGCCAGATGGATTGGGGGCGCCGGCACTGAAGCTTTCTTT.